The T cell receptor (beta chain) under discussion was sequenced for a study of beta chain features in type 1 diabetes. The whole isolated RNA underwent reverse transcription, so sequencing captured expressed TCRB transcripts. Libraries were prepared by immunoSEQ multiplex PCR; TCRdb keeps only in-frame clonotypes and omits some of them. The top ten hold roughly 0.025% of the sample, which has 900,000 or so clones, 15% to 20% seen once. The material sequenced was naive CD4+ T cells from blood. The TCR comes from a young woman in good health.

CDR3 bases: TGTGCCAGCAGCTTAGAGGTTCTTCAAGAGACCCAGTACTTC. Translation: CASSLEVLQETQYF. The chain links TRBV7-9 to TRBJ2-5; unclear D gene. The germline V gene has CDR1 SEHNR and CDR2 FQNEAQ (reference sequence). V was cut by 1 base and J by 2 bases, with 8 bases left in between. The CDR3 is 14 amino acids.